This passage covers 25 T cell receptor beta chains from one sample sequenced in a study of T cells in Graves' hyperthyroidism and ophthalmopathy. Authors of the study amplified TCR beta CDR3 regions from RNA transcripts. In the first-round RT-PCR of the TCR CDR3, the HTBI primer set was used. TCRdb re-analysed the multiplex PCR reads in MiXCR, keeping a single row per CDR3 protein. In the table there are 500,000 to 600,000 distinct CDR3 sequences, 35% to 55% of which are singletons. Sequenced material: peripheral blood or thyroid tissue (not recorded which). The receptors shown here come from an adult woman with Graves' disease, either hyperthyroidism or ophthalmopathy (not recorded which).

This chain connects TRBV12-3 or TRBV12-4 to TRBJ2-7; TRBD2 aligns across 13 bases. After removal of 5 bases from V and 0 bases from J, the junction contained 4 bases not matched to a gene. This CDR3 is 16 amino acids long. CDR3 bases: TGTGCCAGCAGTGGACTAGCGGGAGACCTCTCCTACGAGCAGTACTTC. It codes for CASSGLAGDLSYEQYF.

This clonotype was recorded at least ten times. V and J are TRBV5-1 and TRBJ1-3; TRBD1 aligns across 10 bases. Germline CDR1 SGHRS, CDR2 YFSETQ. The junction had 4 bases not matched to a gene; V was cut back by 1 base and J by 0 bases. The CDR3 totals 17 residues. CDR3 DNA: TGCGCCAGCAGCTTGTTGGGACAGGGGATCTCTGGAAACACCATATATTTT. This sequence encodes CASSLLGQGISGNTIYF.

This clonotype has a count of ten or more. The chain recombines TRBV7-9 with TRBJ1-3, with D maybe TRBD1 (5 bases). Germline CDR1 and CDR2: SEHNR and FQNEAQ (reference sequence). The CDR3 extends over 17 amino acids. Deletions cut 4 bases from V and 2 bases from J, with 18 bases between. CDR3 sequence: CASSSQFLRVTGNTIYF. The DNA for the CDR3 is TGTGCCAGCAGCTCTCAATTCCTCAGGGTAACTGGAAACACCATATATTTT.

This clonotype was observed at least ten times. The chain recombines TRBV11-2 with TRBJ1-4; tentative D call: TRBD1 (5 bases). Deletions cut 4 bases from V and 3 bases from J, with 12 bases between. The CDR3 is 15 residues long. Germline V lookup: CDR1 SGHAT, CDR2 FQNNGV. The CDR3 DNA reads TGTGCCAGCAGCTCCCCACAGGAGCCTAATGAAAAACTGTTTTTT. This sequence encodes CASSSPQEPNEKLFF.

Concerning this clonotype: This could be a read error, since a much larger clone is one nucleotide away. V and J are TRBV4-2 and TRBJ2-7, with TRBD2 matching 7 bases. The CDR3 runs 17 residues. Germline CDR1 and CDR2: LGHNA and YNFKEQ. Here the CDR3 DNA reads TGTGCCAGCAGCCAAGTGGGAAGCAGCGGGAACTCCTACGAGCAGTGCTTC. This encodes CASSQVGSSGNSYEQCF.

The J gene is TRBJ1-5, the V gene TRBV7-8; 7 bases map to TRBD1. Looked up from germline, CDR1 is SGHVS and CDR2 is FQNEAQ. V shed 2 bases, J shed 10 bases, and the junction held 8 bases outside the gene matches. CDR3 length equals 14 residues. CDR3 in amino acids: CASSLRDSNSPQHF. CDR3 bases: TGTGCCAGCAGCTTACGGGACAGTAATTCACCCCAGCATTTT.

The sample holds a few counts of this clonotype. V usage is TRBV6-1 and J usage is TRBJ1-4; 11 bases map to TRBD1. Germline V gene data show CDR1 as MNHNS and CDR2 as SASEGT. V lost 3 bases, J lost 7 bases, and 10 bases stayed unmatched. The CDR3 spans 17 residues. CDR3 DNA sequence: TGTGCCAGCAGTGATGTGGGACAGGGGGTAGTCGGTGAAAAACTGTTTTTT. Amino acid sequence: CASSDVGQGVVGEKLFF.

The rearrangement uses TRBV7-9 and TRBJ2-7; 12 bases align to TRBD2. Germline V gives CDR1 SEHNR, CDR2 FQNEAQ (reference sequence). This CDR3 is built from 16 residues. V lost 2 bases, J lost 3 bases, and 5 bases stayed unmatched. The CDR3 nucleotides are TGTGCCAGCAGCTTAAATCGACTAGCGGGAGTCTACGAGCAGTACTTC. This gives the protein CASSLNRLAGVYEQYF. Complete variable domain (other parts from reference TRBV7-9 and TRBJ2-7): DTGVSQNPRHKITKRGQNVTFRCDPISEHNRLYWYRQTLGQGPEFLTYFQNEAQLEKSRLLSDRFSAERPKGSFSTLEIQRTEQGDSAMYLCASSLNRLAGVYEQYFGPGTRLTVT.

The rearrangement links TRBV7-2 to TRBJ2-7; D tentatively fits TRBD1 or TRBD2 (5 bases each). Germline V lookup: CDR1 SGHTA, CDR2 FQGNSA. This CDR3 has 14 amino acids. The V gene lost 5 bases and the J gene lost 3 bases, with 14 bases spanning the gap. The CDR3 nucleotides read TGTGCCAGCAGCCAGGACTGGGGCGGCTACGAGCAGTACTTC. It translates to CASSQDWGGYEQYF.

The chain couples TRBV29-1 to TRBJ2-7; the D gene is possibly TRBD1 (6 bases). This CDR3 is 14 amino acids long. Trimming stripped 0 bases from V and 5 bases from J, with 14 bases between. Germline V lookup: CDR1 SQVTM, CDR2 ANQGSEA. CDR3 nucleotides: TGCAGCGTTGAAGATTCAGGGGCGGACAACGAGCAGTACTTC. Translated: CSVEDSGADNEQYF.

About this clonotype: At one end, the junction sequence differs from germline, possibly due to a read error. The gene calls are TRBV7-3 and TRBJ2-7; D is possibly TRBD1 or TRBD2 (5 bases each). CDR1 is SGHTA, CDR2 FQGTGA, per germline. This CDR3 has 13 residues. The CDR3 protein is CASSGTSTGELYF. The CDR3, as DNA: TGTGCCAGCAGCGGGACCAGCACCGGGGAGCTGTACTTC.

J is TRBJ1-1 and V is TRBV20-1; no firm D call. The V gene lost 8 bases and the J gene lost 3 bases, with 10 bases spanning the gap. This CDR3 has 11 residues. Germline assignment: CDR1 DFQATT and CDR2 SNEGSKA (reference sequence). The CDR3 loop is CSQSGYTEAFF. The CDR3, as DNA: TGCAGTCAGAGTGGGTACACTGAAGCTTTCTTT.

V and J are TRBV28 and TRBJ2-7, with D hard to call. The germline V gene encodes CDR1 MDHEN and CDR2 SYDVKM. The length of the CDR3 is 13 residues. V lost 6 bases to trimming and J lost 2 bases, with 11 bases between them. This CDR3 is CASSRRTPYEQYF. The DNA for the CDR3 is TGTGCCAGCAGCCGACGTACCCCCTACGAGCAGTACTTC.

CDR3 region: CATRGRWGGSNEQFF. The CDR3 DNA sequence: TGTGCCACCAGGGGCCGGTGGGGCGGGAGCAATGAGCAGTTCTTC. J is TRBJ2-1 and V is TRBV24-1, with TRBD2 matching 7 bases. This CDR3 comprises 15 residues. Germline CDR1 and CDR2: KGHDR and SFDVKD. With 7 bases clipped from V and 6 bases from J, the junction kept 11 bases outside the gene matches.

The rearrangement joins TRBV6-1 to TRBJ1-1; a possible D gene is TRBD1 (5 bases). The CDR3 contains 16 residues. V was pared by 7 bases and J by 3 bases, with 21 bases between. Germline CDR1 reads MNHNS; CDR2 reads SASEGT. For the CDR3, the DNA is TGTGCCAGCACCAGACAGTCTAGGTCTCGCGACACTGAAGCTTTCTTT. Translation: CASTRQSRSRDTEAFF.

V gene TRBV25-1 combines with J gene TRBJ2-2, with 7 bases that match TRBD2. The CDR3 covers 16 residues. V trimming: 1 base; J trimming: 0 bases; junction bases outside the gene matches: 2. Germline V CDR1 and CDR2: MGHDK, SYGVNS. The CDR3 DNA is TGTGCCAGCAGTGAATTGGGGACTACGAACACCGGGGAGCTGTTTTTT. It yields the protein CASSELGTTNTGELFF.

The gene calls are TRBV7-8 and TRBJ2-7; weak D call: TRBD1 (5 bases). The length of the CDR3 is 11 residues. The V gene's germline CDR1 is SGHVS and CDR2 FQNEAQ. Trimming cost V 2 bases and J 12 bases, with 11 bases left between them. This CDR3 reads CASSLFGRAYF. In nucleotides, the CDR3 is TGTGCCAGCAGCTTATTCGGCAGGGCGTACTTC.

V usage is TRBV20-1 and J usage is TRBJ1-2; 7 positions agree with TRBD1. Trimming at V came to 5 bases and at J to 3 bases, leaving 12 bases not matched to a gene. The CDR3 loop spans 15 amino acids. Looked up from germline, CDR1 is DFQATT and CDR2 is SNEGSKA (reference sequence). CDR3: CSASPVDRVHYGYTF. CDR3 nucleotides: TGCAGTGCTTCCCCCGTTGACAGGGTTCACTATGGCTACACCTTC.

A note on this clonotype: A junction end diverges from the germline sequence, so it may reflect a read error. The chain links TRBV9 to TRBJ2-5, with D hard to call. Germline loops: CDR1 SGDLS, CDR2 YYNGEE. CDR3 size: 15 residues. The CDR3 DNA is TGCGCCAGCAGTGAATCACTCAACCTCCAAGAGACCCAGTACTTC. This gives the protein CASSESLNLQETQYF.

With respect to this clonotype: Since a much larger clone is just one base distant, this may be a read error. The chain recombines TRBV10-3 with TRBJ1-4, with 10 nucleotides matching TRBD1. Germline loops: CDR1 ENHRY, CDR2 SYGVKD. This CDR3 contains 16 residues. Germline trimming cut 2 bases from V and 5 bases from J; bases unmatched to any gene: 5. CDR3 sequence (DNA): TGTGCCATCAGTGAGCTTTCGGGACAGGGGAATGAAAAACTGTTTTTT. The encoded protein is CAISELSGQGNEKLFF.

This clonotype was picked up a small number of times. The chain carries TRBV5-1 and TRBJ1-3; 8 bases are a match to TRBD1. Losses at the gene ends were 0 bases for V and 3 bases for J; bases not matched to a gene: 2. The CDR3 length is 15 residues. Germline values: CDR1 SGHRS, CDR2 YFSETQ. CDR3 region: CASSLEDRVGNTIYF. The CDR3 DNA follows: TGCGCCAGCAGCTTGGAGGACAGGGTTGGAAACACCATATATTTT.

This clonotype was observed a handful of times. The conserved phenylalanine or tryptophan normally closing the CDR3 is absent here, so this likely arose from a read error. The J gene is TRBJ2-5, the V gene TRBV6-6; D unclear. The CDR3 has 13 residues. Trimming removed 6 bases from V and 2 bases from J, with 10 bases in between. Germline V CDR1 and CDR2: MNHNY, SVGAGI (reference sequence). The CDR3 here is CASSQFQQETQYS. CDR3 DNA sequence: TGTGCCAGCAGCCAGTTTCAGCAAGAGACCCAGTACTCC.

This sequence joins TRBV2 and TRBJ1-2; D uncertain. CDR1 is SNHLY and CDR2 is FYNNEI in the germline V gene. CDR3 size: 12 residues. Trimming pared 4 bases from V and 2 bases from J, leaving 5 bases between. The CDR3 nucleotides are TGTGCCAGCAGTGGGATCAACTATGGCTACACCTTC. Protein product: CASSGINYGYTF.

This clonotype has a count of ten or more. The chain combines TRBV6-6 with TRBJ2-5, with 9 nucleotides matching TRBD1. The junction had 12 bases not matched to a gene; V was cut back by 9 bases and J by 4 bases. Per germline, CDR1 MNHNY and CDR2 SVGAGI (reference sequence). This CDR3 is built from 15 residues. The CDR3 sequence: CARVNRDRVSETQYF. The DNA of the CDR3 is TGTGCCAGAGTTAACCGGGACAGGGTTTCAGAGACCCAGTACTTC.

As regards this clonotype: A much larger clone lies a single base off, so this may be a read error. This chain joins TRBV7-2 and TRBJ1-3; D is perhaps TRBD1 (5 bases). CDR1 and CDR2 from the germline V gene are SGHTA and FQGNSA. The CDR3 extends over 14 amino acids. The DNA for the CDR3 is TGCGCCAGCGGCCGAGTGGGACTTGGAAACACCATATATTTT. This gives the protein CASGRVGLGNTIYF.